This is a list of T cell receptor beta chains from one sample in a study of cytomegalovirus exposure and HLA in healthy donors. Assay used: immunoSEQ multiplex PCR; TCRdb lists only in-frame clones, some missing. The sample shows 82,000 or so clones, around 92% of them seen only once. The source material was PBMCs. These receptors originate from a man aged 18 to 30 in good health and CMV-seronegative. CDR3s include the opening cysteine and the closing phenylalanine or tryptophan. A D gene is named only where the DNA matches it firmly. Not all rows give a size; the values are once, few, many and, for expanded clones, a class.

cdr3_length: 12; clone_size: -; d_call: -; j_call: TRBJ2-3; v_call: TRBV5-6; cdr3_nt: TGTGCCAGCAGCTTGAATGAGCTTTTTCGGTATTTT; cdr3_aa: CASSLNELFRYF
cdr3_length: 16; clone_size: -; d_call: -; j_call: TRBJ1-6; v_call: TRBV6-5; cdr3_nt: TGTGCCAGCAGTTATTATCAGGGACATAGGGATTCACCCCTCCACTTT; cdr3_aa: CASSYYQGHRDSPLHF
cdr3_length: 13; clone_size: -; d_call: -; j_call: TRBJ1-1; v_call: TRBV7-7; cdr3_nt: TGTGCTGTCTCGGACAGCCCGAACACTGAAGCTTTCTTT; cdr3_aa: CAVSDSPNTEAFF
cdr3_length: 17; clone_size: -; d_call: -; j_call: TRBJ1-2; v_call: TRBV27; cdr3_nt: TGTGCCAGCAGTTTATACCCGCCCCCGGGACATAACTATGGCTACACCTTC; cdr3_aa: CASSLYPPPGHNYGYTF
cdr3_length: 12; clone_size: -; d_call: -; j_call: TRBJ1-1; v_call: TRBV5-6; cdr3_nt: TGTGCCAGCAGCGGCTTGAACACTGAAGCTTTCTTT; cdr3_aa: CASSGLNTEAFF
cdr3_length: 15; clone_size: -; d_call: TRBD1; j_call: TRBJ1-5; v_call: TRBV19; cdr3_nt: TGTGCCAGTAGTGTCCTCTCGGGACAGGTTAACCCCCAGCATTTT; cdr3_aa: CASSVLSGQVNPQHF
cdr3_length: 12; clone_size: few; d_call: -; j_call: TRBJ1-2; v_call: TRBV29-1; cdr3_nt: TGCAGCGTGGGGACACTGGTCTCTGGCTACACCTTC; cdr3_aa: CSVGTLVSGYTF
cdr3_length: 15; clone_size: -; d_call: -; j_call: TRBJ1-2; v_call: TRBV28; cdr3_nt: TGTGCCAGCAGTTTACCGGGACATCCTAACTATGGCTACACCTTC; cdr3_aa: CASSLPGHPNYGYTF
cdr3_length: 13; clone_size: -; d_call: -; j_call: TRBJ2-7; v_call: TRBV7-2; cdr3_nt: TGTGCCAGCAGCTTTGGGCCCCCCACCGAGCAGTACTTC; cdr3_aa: CASSFGPPTEQYF
cdr3_length: 15; clone_size: once; d_call: TRBD2; j_call: TRBJ2-3; v_call: TRBV5-1; cdr3_nt: TGCGCCAGCAGCTTGACGGGGGGAAACACATTTACGCAGTATTTT; cdr3_aa: CASSLTGGNTFTQYF
cdr3_length: 14; clone_size: -; d_call: TRBD1; j_call: TRBJ1-1; v_call: TRBV6-5; cdr3_nt: TGTGCCAGCCTCCCGACCGGGCAGGGGGCAAAAGCTTTCTTT; cdr3_aa: CASLPTGQGAKAFF
cdr3_length: 16; clone_size: -; d_call: -; j_call: TRBJ1-1; v_call: TRBV5-5; cdr3_nt: TGTGCCAGCAGCTTGCGGGAAAGTTCGCTAAACACTGAAGCTTTCTTT; cdr3_aa: CASSLRESSLNTEAFF
cdr3_length: 14; clone_size: few; d_call: TRBD2; j_call: TRBJ2-5; v_call: TRBV5-1; cdr3_nt: TGCGCCAGCAGACCTGGACTAGCGGGAGAGACCCAGTACTTC; cdr3_aa: CASRPGLAGETQYF
cdr3_length: 18; clone_size: -; d_call: -; j_call: TRBJ2-3; v_call: TRBV6-1; cdr3_nt: TGTGCCAGCAGTGAAGCGCTTCGGGTGAAGCGGGGCACAGATACGCAGTATTTT; cdr3_aa: CASSEALRVKRGTDTQYF
cdr3_length: 13; clone_size: -; d_call: -; j_call: TRBJ1-2; v_call: TRBV5-4; cdr3_nt: TGTGCCAGCAGCCTGACTCTTAACTATGGCTACACCTTC; cdr3_aa: CASSLTLNYGYTF
cdr3_length: 12; clone_size: -; d_call: -; j_call: TRBJ1-2; v_call: TRBV30; cdr3_nt: TGTGCCTGGAGTCCTAAGTTCGATGGCTACACCTTC; cdr3_aa: CAWSPKFDGYTF
cdr3_length: 15; clone_size: -; d_call: TRBD2; j_call: TRBJ2-1; v_call: TRBV6-5; cdr3_nt: TGTGCCAGCAGCCCATTGGCGGGGGACTACAATGAGCAGTTCTTC; cdr3_aa: CASSPLAGDYNEQFF
cdr3_length: 14; clone_size: -; d_call: -; j_call: TRBJ2-1; v_call: TRBV4-1; cdr3_nt: TGCGCCAGCAGCCAAGATGGGCCGTACAATGAGCAGTTCTTC; cdr3_aa: CASSQDGPYNEQFF
cdr3_length: 14; clone_size: once; d_call: -; j_call: TRBJ1-1; v_call: TRBV6-6; cdr3_nt: TGTGCCAGCAGCCCCCAGAGGGTTGGTACTGAAGCTTTCTTT; cdr3_aa: CASSPQRVGTEAFF
cdr3_length: 13; clone_size: -; d_call: -; j_call: TRBJ2-7; v_call: TRBV6-5; cdr3_nt: TGTGCCAGCAGCCGGACAGTCGCCTACGAGCAGTACTTC; cdr3_aa: CASSRTVAYEQYF